This T cell receptor beta chain stems from a study of T cell changes during pregnancy in multiple sclerosis. Assay: immunoSEQ multiplex PCR; the TCRdb copy retains only in-frame clones and omits some. The table records 70,000 to 85,000 clones, about 92% of them present only once. The material sequenced was peripheral blood, taken before pregnancy. This sequence was found in a female donor with multiple sclerosis, enrolled in a pregnancy study.

The CDR3 DNA is TGTGCCAGCAGCTTATCGGCCCCGGGAAACACCGGGGAGCTGTTTTTT. This gives the protein CASSLSAPGNTGELFF. The chain links TRBV11-3 to TRBJ2-2; maybe TRBD2 (5 bases). The V gene lost 2 bases and the J gene lost 2 bases, with 12 bases spanning the gap. This CDR3 has 16 amino acids. Germline CDR1 SGHNT, CDR2 YENEEA. The entire variable domain, with the rest obtained from reference TRBV11-3 and TRBJ2-2, is as follows: EAGVVQSPRYKIIEKKQPVAFWCNPISGHNTLYWYLQNLGQGPELLIRYENEEAVDDSQLPKDRFSAERLKGVDSTLKIQPAELGDSAVYLCASSLSAPGNTGELFFGEGSRLTVL.